Below, one T cell receptor (beta chain) is given with its context. The data were taken from a study of blood T cell repertoires in COVID-19. As for the study in general: Acute and convalescent COVID-19 specimens originated in the United States, Italy and Spain.

The CDR3 totals 14 residues. Trimming removed 2 bases from V and 5 bases from J, with 11 bases in between. CDR1 and CDR2 from the germline V gene are SEHNR and FQNEAQ (reference sequence). Using immunoSEQ multiplex PCR, the repertoire was profiled, and TCRdb retains in-frame clones only, with some absent. Found here are more than 95,000 clones, roughly 82% of them singletons; the top ten hold roughly 5%. Sequenced sample: peripheral blood. This TCR came from a man between 60 and 70 years old with acute or convalescent COVID-19. The chain employs TRBV7-9 and TRBJ2-3; D might be TRBD1 (5 bases). CDR3 DNA sequence: TGTGCCAGCAGCTTACAGGGATCGCTAGATACGCAGTATTTT. This sequence encodes CASSLQGSLDTQYF.